Described below is a single TCR beta chain sequence and its context. The J segment lost 2 bases and the V segment lost 1 base, leaving 14 bases of the junction unmatched. Germline CDR1 LGHNA, CDR2 YNFKEQ. CDR3 length equals 19 residues. The source of the sample is a study of blood T cells in healthy people across ages. A second roughly 6 to 12 cycle PCR used barcoded and J-beta primers. TCRdb re-derived calls from the 5' RACE reads in MiXCR, one entry per CDR3 protein. This sample has hundreds of thousands of distinct CDR3 sequences, with around 52% found just once. This sequence joins TRBV4-2 and TRBJ2-5, with 9 bases identical to TRBD2. The sequence came from a woman older than 75 in good health. Sequencing was done on a sample of blood. The CDR3 nucleotides read TGTGCCAGCAGCCAAGTAATAGCGGGGGCAATGGGCTCTCAAGAGACCCAGTACTTC. Its protein is CASSQVIAGAMGSQETQYF.